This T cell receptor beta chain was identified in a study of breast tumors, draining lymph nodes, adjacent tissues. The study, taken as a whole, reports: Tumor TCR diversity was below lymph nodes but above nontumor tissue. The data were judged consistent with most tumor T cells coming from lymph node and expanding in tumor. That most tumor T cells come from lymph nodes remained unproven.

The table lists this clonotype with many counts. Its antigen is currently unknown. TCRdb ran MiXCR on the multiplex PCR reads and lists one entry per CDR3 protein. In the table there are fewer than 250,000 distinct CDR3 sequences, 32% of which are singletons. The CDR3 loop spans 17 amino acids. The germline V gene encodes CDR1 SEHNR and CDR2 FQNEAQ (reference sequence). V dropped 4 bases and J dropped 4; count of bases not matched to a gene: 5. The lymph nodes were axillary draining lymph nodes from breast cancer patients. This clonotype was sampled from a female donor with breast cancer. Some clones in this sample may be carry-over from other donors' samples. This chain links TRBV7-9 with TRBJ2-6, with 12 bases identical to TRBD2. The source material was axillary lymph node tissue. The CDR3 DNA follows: TGTGCCAGCAGCTCCCCGGGACTAGCGGGCGGGGCCAACGTCCTGACTTTC. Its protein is CASSSPGLAGGANVLTF.